These T cell receptor beta chains were read from a single sample in a study of cytomegalovirus exposure and HLA in healthy donors. Here immunoSEQ multiplex PCR was the method, and the copy in TCRdb shows in-frame clones only, minus some. The sample gives 150,000 to 200,000 clones, roughly 79% of which show up once; more than 0.8% is in the top ten. The sequenced sample was PBMCs. Receptors were obtained from a woman aged 40 to 49 in good health and CMV-seronegative. The CDR3 runs from the conserved cysteine through the conserved F or W. D genes are given only for firm matches. Clone size is given for some rows only: seen once, a few or many times, or a class if the clone is expanded.

CDR3 protein,CDR3 DNA,clone size,V gene,D gene,J gene
CASSNRGSYNEKLFF,TGTGCCAGTAGTAATCGCGGCAGCTATAATGAAAAACTGTTTTTT,.,TRBV19,.,TRBJ1-4
CASSEGTSDIYNEQFF,TGTGCCAGCAGTGAAGGGACTAGCGACATCTACAATGAGCAGTTCTTC,few,TRBV6-1,TRBD2,TRBJ2-1
CAISERVTSEDTQYF,TGTGCCATCAGTGAGCGGGTGACTAGCGAGGATACGCAGTATTTT,.,TRBV10-3,TRBD2,TRBJ2-3
CASSIGRGAGELFF,TGTGCCAGTAGTATAGGACGGGGGGCCGGGGAGCTGTTTTTT,.,TRBV19,TRBD2,TRBJ2-2
CASSEGLAGYYEQYF,TGTGCCAGCAGTGAAGGACTAGCGGGCTACTACGAGCAGTACTTC,.,TRBV6-1,TRBD2,TRBJ2-7
CASSQDGAGSNEKLFF,TGCGCCAGCAGCCAAGATGGCGCCGGGTCTAATGAAAAACTGTTTTTT,.,TRBV4-1,.,TRBJ1-4
CASSSGTSYNEQFF,TGTGCCAGCTCAAGCGGGACGTCCTACAATGAGCAGTTCTTC,.,TRBV19,TRBD2,TRBJ2-1
CAISEPGQGYEQYF,TGTGCCATCAGTGAGCCGGGACAGGGCTACGAGCAGTACTTC,.,TRBV10-3,TRBD1,TRBJ2-7
CAISESLGTGYTF,TGTGCCATCAGTGAGTCACTCGGTACCGGCTACACCTTC,.,TRBV10-3,.,TRBJ1-2
CAISAGTDDYGYTF,TGTGCCATCAGTGCCGGGACAGATGACTATGGCTACACCTTC,.,TRBV10-3,TRBD1,TRBJ1-2
CASSPGSGYEQYF,TGTGCCAGCAGCCCCGGGTCGGGCTACGAGCAGTACTTC,.,TRBV7-9,.,TRBJ2-7
CASSLQFVHNEQFF,TGCGCCAGCAGCTTGCAGTTTGTCCACAATGAGCAGTTCTTC,.,TRBV5-1,.,TRBJ2-1
CASSFRGEAFF,TGTGCCAGCAGCTTTAGGGGTGAAGCTTTCTTT,.,TRBV11-3,.,TRBJ1-1
CAWRPGQGYEKLFF,TGTGCCTGGAGGCCCGGACAGGGTTATGAAAAACTGTTTTTT,once,TRBV30,TRBD1,TRBJ1-4
CASSLGGLETDTQYF,TGTGCCAGCAGCTTAGGAGGGCTAGAAACAGATACGCAGTATTTT,.,TRBV7-9,.,TRBJ2-3
CAWSGGTGRMDQPQHF,TGTGCCTGGAGTGGGGGGACAGGGAGGATGGATCAGCCCCAGCATTTT,.,TRBV30,TRBD1,TRBJ1-5
CASSPGTGSSSYEQYF,TGTGCCAGCAGCCCCGGGACAGGGTCAAGCTCCTACGAGCAGTACTTC,.,TRBV27,TRBD1,TRBJ2-7
CAWNRGGYEQYF,TGTGCCTGGAACAGGGGCGGGTACGAGCAGTACTTC,.,TRBV30,TRBD1,TRBJ2-7